This T cell receptor beta chain comes out of a study of OX40 agonist ivuxolimab in advanced cancers. Germline V gene data show CDR1 as SGHNT and CDR2 as YYREEE (reference sequence). This CDR3 is 18 amino acids long. The V gene end was trimmed by 4 bases and the J gene end by 2 bases; junction bases not matched to a gene: 10. The table lists this clone with a few counts. TCRdb's copy holds only in-frame clones and misses some; the assay was immunoSEQ multiplex PCR. The table has fewer than 40,000 clones, about nine tenths seen once. Autoimmune disease history or systemic immunosuppression led to patient exclusion. With baseline, cycle 4 day 1, and cycle 7 day 1 as timepoints, blood was sampled.

V usage is TRBV5-4 and J usage is TRBJ2-5; 14 bases fit TRBD2. The TCR originated in an adult with an advanced solid tumor such as melanoma, head and neck, liver or kidney cancer. The sample here was CD4+ or CD8+ T cells sorted from blood, taken in a trial of the OX40 agonist ivuxolimab. The CDR3 sequence is CASSDGTSGGVRQETQYF. The CDR3 region has the DNA TGTGCCAGCAGCGATGGGACTAGCGGGGGCGTGAGGCAAGAGACCCAGTACTTC. Full variable domain (rest looked up from reference TRBV5-4 and TRBJ2-5): ETGVTQSPTHLIKTRGQQVTLRCSSQSGHNTVSWYQQALGQGPQFIFQYYREEENGRGNFPPRFSGLQFPNYSSELNVNALELDDSALYLCASSDGTSGGVRQETQYFGPGTRLLVL.